This T cell receptor (beta chain) was obtained from a study of blood T cell repertoires in COVID-19. Measured with immunoSEQ multiplex PCR; TCRdb has only the in-frame clones, and not every one. The table records some 130,000 clones, roughly four fifths of them present only once. The receptor's source is a man aged 35 to 55 with acute COVID-19. Sequenced material: PBMCs or T cells enriched from blood (not recorded which).

The CDR3 reads CASSELGAELTYEQYF. DNA for the CDR3: TGTGCCAGCAGTGAATTAGGGGCGGAACTAACCTACGAGCAGTACTTC. The V call is TRBV25-1, the J call TRBJ2-7; possible D gene TRBD1, 5 bases. The CDR3 is 16 amino acids. Between the trimmed V and J ends, which lost 1 base and 2 bases, there was a span of 15 bases. Germline V gene lookup returns CDR1 MGHDK and CDR2 SYGVNS.